This TCR beta chain appears in the sequencing data of a study of T cell responses to AZD1222 COVID-19 vaccine. Study-level points and caveats: A mostly white British donor set with more females was recruited, and clonal diversity was possibly underestimated. Reports say nearly half of spike-specific TCRs go after unmutated variant regions.

TCRdb's copy holds only in-frame clones and misses some; the assay was immunoSEQ multiplex PCR. In the table there are tens of thousands of clones, around 86% of which are singletons. Details on this clone: As yet, its antigen is unknown.

The CDR3 covers 12 residues. CDR1 is SGHTA and CDR2 is FQGNSA in the germline V gene. Between the trimmed V and J ends, which lost 2 bases and 11 bases, there was a span of 9 bases. The clonotype comes from an adult who received the AZD1222 COVID-19 vaccine. Sequenced here: peripheral blood, sampled 28 days after the second AZD1222 dose. This chain connects TRBV7-2 to TRBJ2-2; no firm D call. CDR3 in amino acids: CASSLIVPELFF. The CDR3 nucleotides are TGTGCCAGCAGCTTAATAGTCCCCGAGCTGTTTTTT.